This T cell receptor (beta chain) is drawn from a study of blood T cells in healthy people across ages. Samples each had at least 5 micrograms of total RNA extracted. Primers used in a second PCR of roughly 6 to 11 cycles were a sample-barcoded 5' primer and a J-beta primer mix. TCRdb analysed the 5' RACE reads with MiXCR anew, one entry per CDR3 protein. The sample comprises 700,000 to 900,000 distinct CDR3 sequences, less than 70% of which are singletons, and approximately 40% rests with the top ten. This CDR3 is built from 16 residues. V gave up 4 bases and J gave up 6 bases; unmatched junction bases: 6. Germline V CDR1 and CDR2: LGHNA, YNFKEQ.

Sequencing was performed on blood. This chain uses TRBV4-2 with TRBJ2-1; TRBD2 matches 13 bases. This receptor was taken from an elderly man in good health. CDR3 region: CASSLSRTSGSNEQFF. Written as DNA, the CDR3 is TGTGCCAGCAGCCTTTCCCGGACTAGCGGGAGCAATGAGCAGTTCTTC.